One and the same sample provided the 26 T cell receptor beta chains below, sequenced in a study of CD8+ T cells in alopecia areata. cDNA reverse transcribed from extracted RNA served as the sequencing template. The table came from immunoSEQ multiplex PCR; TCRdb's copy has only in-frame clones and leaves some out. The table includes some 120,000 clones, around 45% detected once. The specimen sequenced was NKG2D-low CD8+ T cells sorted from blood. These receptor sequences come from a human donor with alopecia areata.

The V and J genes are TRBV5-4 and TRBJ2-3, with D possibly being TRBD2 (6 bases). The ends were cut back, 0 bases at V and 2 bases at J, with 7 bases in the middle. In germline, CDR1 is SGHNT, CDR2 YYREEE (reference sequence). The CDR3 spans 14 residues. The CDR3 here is CASSLASDTDTQYF. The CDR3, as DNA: TGTGCCAGCAGCTTGGCTAGCGACACAGATACGCAGTATTTT.

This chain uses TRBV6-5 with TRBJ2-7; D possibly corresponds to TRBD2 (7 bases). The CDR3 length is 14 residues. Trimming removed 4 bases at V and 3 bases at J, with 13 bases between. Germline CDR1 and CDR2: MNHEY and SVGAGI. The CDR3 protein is CASSSPGGGYEQYF. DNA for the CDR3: TGTGCCAGCAGTTCCCCGGGGGGCGGCTACGAGCAGTACTTC.

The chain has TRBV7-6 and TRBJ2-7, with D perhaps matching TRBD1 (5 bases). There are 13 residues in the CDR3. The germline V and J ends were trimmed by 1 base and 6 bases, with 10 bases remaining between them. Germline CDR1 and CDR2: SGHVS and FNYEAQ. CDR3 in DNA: TGTGCCAGCAGCTTAGTCTACACAGGCGAGCAGTACTTC. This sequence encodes CASSLVYTGEQYF.

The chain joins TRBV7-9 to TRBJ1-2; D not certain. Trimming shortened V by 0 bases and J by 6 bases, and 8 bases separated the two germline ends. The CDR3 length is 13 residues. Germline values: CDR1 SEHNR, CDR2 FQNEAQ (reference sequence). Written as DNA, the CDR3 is TGTGCCAGCAGCTTAGCGTCCAACGATGGCTACACCTTC. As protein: CASSLASNDGYTF.

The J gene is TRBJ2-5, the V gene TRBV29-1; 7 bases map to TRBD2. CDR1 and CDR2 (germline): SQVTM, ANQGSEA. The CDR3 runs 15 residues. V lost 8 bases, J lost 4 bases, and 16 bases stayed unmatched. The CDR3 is CSLSGEGVVGETQYF. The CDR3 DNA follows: TGCAGCCTTTCCGGGGAGGGAGTAGTCGGAGAGACCCAGTACTTC.

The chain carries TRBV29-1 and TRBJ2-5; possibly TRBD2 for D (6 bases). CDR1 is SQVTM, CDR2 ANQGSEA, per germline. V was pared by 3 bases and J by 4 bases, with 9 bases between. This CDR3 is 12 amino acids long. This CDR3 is CSVEGRLETQYF. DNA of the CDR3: TGCAGCGTTGAGGGGAGGTTAGAGACCCAGTACTTC.

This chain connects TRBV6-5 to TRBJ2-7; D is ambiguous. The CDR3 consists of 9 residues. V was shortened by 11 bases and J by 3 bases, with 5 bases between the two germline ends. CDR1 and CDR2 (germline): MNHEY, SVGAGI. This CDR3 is CADNYEQYF. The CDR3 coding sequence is TGTGCCGACAACTACGAGCAGTACTTC.

The CDR3 DNA reads as TGCAGCGTTCGCGACAGACTAGGGGAGACCCAGTACTTC. Its translation: CSVRDRLGETQYF. The chain joins TRBV29-1 to TRBJ2-5, with D possibly TRBD2 on 6 matching bases. V was cut by 5 bases and J by 5 bases, with 15 bases left in between. CDR3 length equals 13 residues. CDR1 and CDR2 from the germline V gene are SQVTM and ANQGSEA.

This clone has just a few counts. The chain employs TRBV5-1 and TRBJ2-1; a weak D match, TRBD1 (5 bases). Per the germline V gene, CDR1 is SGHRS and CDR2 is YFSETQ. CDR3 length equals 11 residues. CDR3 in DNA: TGCCCGACCCTACCACTGCAGGGGCAGTTCTTC. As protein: CPTLPLQGQFF. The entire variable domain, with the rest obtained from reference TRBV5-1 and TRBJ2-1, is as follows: KAGVTQTPRYLIKTRGQQVTLSCSPISGHRSVSWYQQTPGQGLQFLFEYFSETQRNKGNFPGRFSGRQFSNSRSEMNVSTLELGDSALYLCPTLPLQGQFFGPGTRLTVL.

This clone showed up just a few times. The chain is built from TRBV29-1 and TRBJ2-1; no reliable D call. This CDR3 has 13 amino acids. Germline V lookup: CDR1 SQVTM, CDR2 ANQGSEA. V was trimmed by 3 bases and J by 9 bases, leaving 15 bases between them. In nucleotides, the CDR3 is TGCAGCGTTGATGGGTCCATAATTACTGAGCAGTTCTTC. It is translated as CSVDGSIITEQFF.

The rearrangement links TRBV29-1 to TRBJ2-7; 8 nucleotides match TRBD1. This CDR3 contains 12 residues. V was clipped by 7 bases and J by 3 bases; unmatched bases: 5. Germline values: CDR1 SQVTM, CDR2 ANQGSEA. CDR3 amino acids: CSATGTGYEQYF. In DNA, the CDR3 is TGCAGCGCAACCGGGACAGGCTACGAGCAGTACTTC.

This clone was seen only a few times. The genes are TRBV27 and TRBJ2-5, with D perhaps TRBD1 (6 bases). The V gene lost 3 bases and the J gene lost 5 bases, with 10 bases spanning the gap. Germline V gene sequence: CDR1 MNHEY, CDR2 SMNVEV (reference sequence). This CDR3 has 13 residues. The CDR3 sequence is CASSFGRGETQYF. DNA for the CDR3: TGTGCCAGCAGTTTTGGCAGGGGTGAGACCCAGTACTTC.

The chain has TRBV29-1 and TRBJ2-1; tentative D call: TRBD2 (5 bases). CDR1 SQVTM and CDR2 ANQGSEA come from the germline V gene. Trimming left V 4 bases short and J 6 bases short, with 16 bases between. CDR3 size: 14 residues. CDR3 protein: CSVVGIGERNEQFF. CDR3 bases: TGCAGCGTTGTCGGGATTGGCGAGCGCAATGAGCAGTTCTTC.

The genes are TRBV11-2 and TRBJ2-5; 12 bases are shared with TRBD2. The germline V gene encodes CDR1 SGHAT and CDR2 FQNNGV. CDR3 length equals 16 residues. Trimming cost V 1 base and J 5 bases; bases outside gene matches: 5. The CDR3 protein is CASSLVGTSGFETQYF. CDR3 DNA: TGTGCCAGCAGCTTAGTAGGGACTAGCGGGTTCGAGACCCAGTACTTC. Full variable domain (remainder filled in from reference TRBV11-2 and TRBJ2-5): EAGVAQSPRYKIIEKRQSVAFWCNPISGHATLYWYQQILGQGPKLLIQFQNNGVVDDSQLPKDRFSAERLKGVDSTLKIQPAKLEDSAVYLCASSLVGTSGFETQYFGPGTRLLVL.

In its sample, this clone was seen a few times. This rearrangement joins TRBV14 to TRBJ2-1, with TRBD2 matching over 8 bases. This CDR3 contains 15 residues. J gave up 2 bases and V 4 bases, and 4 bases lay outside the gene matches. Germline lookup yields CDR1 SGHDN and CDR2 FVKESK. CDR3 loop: CASSRTSGAYNEQFF. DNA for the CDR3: TGTGCCAGCAGCCGTACTAGCGGAGCCTACAATGAGCAGTTCTTC. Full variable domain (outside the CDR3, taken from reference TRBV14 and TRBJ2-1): EAGVTQFPSHSVIEKGQTVTLRCDPISGHDNLYWYRRVMGKEIKFLLHFVKESKQDESGMPNNRFLAERTGGTYSTLKVQPAELEDSGVYFCASSRTSGAYNEQFFGPGTRLTVL.

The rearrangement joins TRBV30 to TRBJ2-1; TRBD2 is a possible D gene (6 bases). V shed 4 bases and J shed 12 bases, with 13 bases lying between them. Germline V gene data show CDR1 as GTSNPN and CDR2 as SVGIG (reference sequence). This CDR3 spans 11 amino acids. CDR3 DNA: TGTGCCTGGACCCTTAGCGGATGGCAGTTCTTC. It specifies CAWTLSGWQFF.

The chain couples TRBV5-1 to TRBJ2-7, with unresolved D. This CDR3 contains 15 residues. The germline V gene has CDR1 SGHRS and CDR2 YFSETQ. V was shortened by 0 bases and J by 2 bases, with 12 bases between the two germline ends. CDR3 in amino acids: CASSLASRNTYEQYF. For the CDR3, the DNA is TGCGCCAGCAGCTTGGCCTCAAGGAACACCTACGAGCAGTACTTC.

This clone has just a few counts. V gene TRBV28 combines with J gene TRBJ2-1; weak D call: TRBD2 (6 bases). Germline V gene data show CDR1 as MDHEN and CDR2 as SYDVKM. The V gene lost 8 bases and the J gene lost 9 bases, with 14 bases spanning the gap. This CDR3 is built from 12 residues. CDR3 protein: CASSGGGGEQFF. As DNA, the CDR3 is TGTGCCAGCTCTGGGGGAGGTGGTGAGCAGTTCTTC.

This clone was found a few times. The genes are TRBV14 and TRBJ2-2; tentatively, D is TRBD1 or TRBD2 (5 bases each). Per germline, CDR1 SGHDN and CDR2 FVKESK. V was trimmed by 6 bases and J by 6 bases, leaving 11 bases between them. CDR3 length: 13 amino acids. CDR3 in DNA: TGTGCCAGCAGTCAGGGAGCGGCCGGGGAGCTGTTTTTT. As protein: CASSQGAAGELFF.

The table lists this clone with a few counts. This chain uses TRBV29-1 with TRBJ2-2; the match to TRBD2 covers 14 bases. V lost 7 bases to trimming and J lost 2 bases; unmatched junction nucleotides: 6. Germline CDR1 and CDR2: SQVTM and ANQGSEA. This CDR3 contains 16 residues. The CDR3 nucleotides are TGCAGCGCCTCGGGACTAGCGGGGGTTAACACCGGGGAGCTGTTTTTT. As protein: CSASGLAGVNTGELFF.

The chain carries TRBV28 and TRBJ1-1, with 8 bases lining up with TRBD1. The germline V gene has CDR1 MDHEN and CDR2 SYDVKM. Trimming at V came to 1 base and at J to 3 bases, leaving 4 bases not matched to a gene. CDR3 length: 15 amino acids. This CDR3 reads CASSLFQGADTEAFF. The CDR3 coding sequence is TGTGCCAGCAGTTTATTCCAGGGGGCGGACACTGAAGCTTTCTTT.

CDR3 sequence: CASRDGYEQYF. The CDR3 coding sequence is TGCGCCAGCAGGGACGGCTACGAGCAGTACTTC. The J gene is TRBJ2-7, the V gene TRBV10-2; D not resolved. There are 11 residues in the CDR3. V was shortened by 6 bases and J by 3 bases, with 6 bases between the two germline ends. Germline loops: CDR1 WSHSY, CDR2 SAAADI.

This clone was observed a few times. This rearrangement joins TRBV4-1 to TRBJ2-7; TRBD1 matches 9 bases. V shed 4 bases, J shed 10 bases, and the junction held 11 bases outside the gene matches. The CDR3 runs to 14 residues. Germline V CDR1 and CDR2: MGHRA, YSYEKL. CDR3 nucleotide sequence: TGCGCCAGCAGCCCGCATTCGTCGGGACAGGGCCAGTACTTC. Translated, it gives CASSPHSSGQGQYF.

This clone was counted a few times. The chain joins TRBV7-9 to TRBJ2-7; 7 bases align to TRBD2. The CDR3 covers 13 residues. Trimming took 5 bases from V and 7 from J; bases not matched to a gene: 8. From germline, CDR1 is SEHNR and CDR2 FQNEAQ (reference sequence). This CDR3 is CASSPPQGGEQYF. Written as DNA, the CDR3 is TGTGCCAGCAGCCCCCCCCAGGGAGGGGAGCAGTACTTC. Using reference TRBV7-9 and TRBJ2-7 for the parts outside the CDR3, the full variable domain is DTGVSQNPRHKITKRGQNVTFRCDPISEHNRLYWYRQTLGQGPEFLTYFQNEAQLEKSRLLSDRFSAERPKGSFSTLEIQRTEQGDSAMYLCASSPPQGGEQYFGPGTRLTVT.

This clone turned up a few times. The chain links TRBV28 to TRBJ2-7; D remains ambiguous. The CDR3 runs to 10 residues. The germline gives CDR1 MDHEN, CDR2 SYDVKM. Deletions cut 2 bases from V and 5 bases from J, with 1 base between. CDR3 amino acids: CASSLDEQYF. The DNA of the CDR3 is TGTGCCAGCAGTTTAGACGAGCAGTACTTC. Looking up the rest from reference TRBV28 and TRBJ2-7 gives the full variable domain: DVKVTQSSRYLVKRTGEKVFLECVQDMDHENMFWYRQDPGLGLRLIYFSYDVKMKEKGDIPEGYSVSREKKERFSLILESASTNQTSMYLCASSLDEQYFGPGTRLTVT.

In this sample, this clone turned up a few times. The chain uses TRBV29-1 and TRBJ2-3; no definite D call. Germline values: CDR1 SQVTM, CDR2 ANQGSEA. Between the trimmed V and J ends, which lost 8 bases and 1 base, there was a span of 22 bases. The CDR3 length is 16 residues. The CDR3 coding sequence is TGCAGCCTCGGAGATAAGGGCCCGCACGGCACAGATACGCAGTATTTT. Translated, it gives CSLGDKGPHGTDTQYF.